The rows below give T cell receptor beta chains drawn from one sample of a study of cytomegalovirus exposure and HLA in healthy donors. Produced via immunoSEQ multiplex PCR; TCRdb's table is partial and in-frame only. Of fewer than 130,000 clones in the sample, over 85% are singletons; the top ten hold 1.9%. Sequenced input: PBMCs. The origin of the receptors is a woman under 30 in good health and CMV-seronegative. The CDR3 runs from the conserved cysteine through the conserved F or W. A D gene is named only where the DNA matches it firmly. Only some rows state a clone size, as once, few, many or a class for expanded clones.

J: TRBJ2-7; size: few; D: TRBD1; V: TRBV18; DNA: TGTGCCAGCTCACCAAGACCCCTAGGACAGGGGATCACCTACGAGCAGTACTTC; CDR3: CASSPRPLGQGITYEQYF
J: TRBJ2-7; size: once; D: TRBD1; V: TRBV4-1; DNA: TGCGCCAGCAGCCAAGATGGGGACAGATTCTACGAGCAGTACTTC; CDR3: CASSQDGDRFYEQYF
J: TRBJ2-7; size: .; D: TRBD1; V: TRBV27; DNA: TGTGCCAGCAGTCCGTCAGGGACAGGGACCTACGAGCAGTACTTC; CDR3: CASSPSGTGTYEQYF
J: TRBJ1-1; size: .; D: .; V: TRBV23-1; DNA: TGCGCCAGCAGTCAACCGCCGGGAACTGAAGCTTTCTTT; CDR3: CASSQPPGTEAFF
J: TRBJ1-2; size: .; D: .; V: TRBV6-4; DNA: TGTGCCAGCAGTGACTCGAACGGGTATGGCTACACCTTC; CDR3: CASSDSNGYGYTF
J: TRBJ2-1; size: .; D: .; V: TRBV5-1; DNA: TGCGCCAGCAGCTTGGAGGAGCGAACCTCCTACAATGAGCAGTTCTTC; CDR3: CASSLEERTSYNEQFF
J: TRBJ2-7; size: .; D: TRBD1; V: TRBV5-1; DNA: TGCGCCAGCAGCGATGCCGCCAGGGGGTCCTACGAGCAGTACTTC; CDR3: CASSDAARGSYEQYF
J: TRBJ1-4; size: .; D: TRBD1; V: TRBV5-1; DNA: TGCGCCAGCTCCGAGGGGGCCGACGCAACTAATGAAAAACTGTTTTTT; CDR3: CASSEGADATNEKLFF
J: TRBJ2-5; size: .; D: TRBD1; V: TRBV5-1; DNA: TGCGCCAGCAGCTTACAGGGGGCTCGGGAGACCCAGTACTTC; CDR3: CASSLQGARETQYF
J: TRBJ1-1; size: .; D: TRBD1; V: TRBV6-6; DNA: TGTGCCAGCAGGGGCAGGGGGCGCGGGGGCACTGAAGCTTTCTTT; CDR3: CASRGRGRGGTEAFF
J: TRBJ2-7; size: .; D: .; V: TRBV11-2; DNA: TGTGCCAGCAGCTTATCGGGGAATTTACGAGGGCAGTACTTC; CDR3: CASSLSGNLRGQYF
J: TRBJ2-7; size: .; D: TRBD2; V: TRBV2; DNA: TGTGCCAGCAGAAACAGCGGGGGGACCACCTACGAGCAGTACTTC; CDR3: CASRNSGGTTYEQYF
J: TRBJ2-7; size: .; D: TRBD1; V: TRBV5-1; DNA: TGCGCCAGCAGCTTGGGGGGACAGATCAACGAGCAGTACTTC; CDR3: CASSLGGQINEQYF
J: TRBJ2-2; size: .; D: TRBD1; V: TRBV2; DNA: TGTGCCAGCGCCGAACGTAGGGACAGGGTATACACCGGGGAGCTGTTTTTT; CDR3: CASAERRDRVYTGELFF
J: TRBJ2-7; size: .; D: TRBD1; V: TRBV29-1; DNA: TGCAGCGTTTGGACAGGTTCAACCTACGAGCAGTACTTC; CDR3: CSVWTGSTYEQYF
J: TRBJ1-3; size: .; D: .; V: TRBV2; DNA: TGTGCCAGCAGTGAAGGGTTGGGGGGAGCTGGAAACACCATATATTTT; CDR3: CASSEGLGGAGNTIYF
J: TRBJ2-1; size: .; D: .; V: TRBV9; DNA: TGTGCCAGCAGCATTTCAGGGTCTGGATTGTATGAGCAGTTCTTC; CDR3: CASSISGSGLYEQFF
J: TRBJ1-4; size: .; D: .; V: TRBV10-2; DNA: TGCGCCAGCAGTGAGTGGGCAGGGCCTAATGAAAAACTGTTTTTT; CDR3: CASSEWAGPNEKLFF
J: TRBJ1-5; size: .; D: .; V: TRBV7-2; DNA: TGTGCCAGCAGCTTACGCAGGAATCAGCCCCAGCATTTT; CDR3: CASSLRRNQPQHF
J: TRBJ2-7; size: .; D: .; V: TRBV6-6; DNA: TGTGCCAGCCGATTTACAGGGAGCTCCTACGAGCAGTACTTC; CDR3: CASRFTGSSYEQYF
J: TRBJ2-2; size: .; D: TRBD2; V: TRBV27; DNA: TGTGCCAGCAGACTATCGGGAGGGGGGGGCGCGGGCACCGGGGAGCTGTTTTTT; CDR3: CASRLSGGGGAGTGELFF
J: TRBJ2-7; size: .; D: .; V: TRBV11-2; DNA: TGTGCCAGCAGCTTAGAATTAGCCGGAGGGTACTACGAGCAGTACTTC; CDR3: CASSLELAGGYYEQYF
J: TRBJ2-3; size: .; D: .; V: TRBV13; DNA: TGTGCCAGCAGCTTAGAGAGGGTAGCGGATACGCAGTATTTT; CDR3: CASSLERVADTQYF
J: TRBJ2-1; size: .; D: TRBD1; V: TRBV4-3; DNA: TGCGCCAGCAGCCAAGATCGACAGGGGCTAGAGCAGTTCTTC; CDR3: CASSQDRQGLEQFF
J: TRBJ1-3; size: .; D: .; V: TRBV11-2; DNA: TGTGCCAGCAGCCGGGGGACCTCTATTGGAAACACCATATATTTT; CDR3: CASSRGTSIGNTIYF
J: TRBJ2-2; size: .; D: .; V: TRBV11-2; DNA: TGTGCCAGCAGCGGTACAGGGACCGGGGAGCTGTTTTTT; CDR3: CASSGTGTGELFF
J: TRBJ2-1; size: .; D: TRBD1; V: TRBV13; DNA: TGTGCCAGCAGCTTACCCCCCGGGACAGGGTCAAATGAGCAGTTCTTC; CDR3: CASSLPPGTGSNEQFF
J: TRBJ1-1; size: .; D: .; V: TRBV27; DNA: TGTGCCAGCTACCCGATCGGGACATTTGAAGCTTTCTTT; CDR3: CASYPIGTFEAFF
J: TRBJ2-1; size: .; D: TRBD2; V: TRBV10-3; DNA: TGTGCCATCAGTGATTGGCAGGGGGCCAAGCGGGAGGGACCCAATGAGCAGTTCTTC; CDR3: CAISDWQGAKREGPNEQFF